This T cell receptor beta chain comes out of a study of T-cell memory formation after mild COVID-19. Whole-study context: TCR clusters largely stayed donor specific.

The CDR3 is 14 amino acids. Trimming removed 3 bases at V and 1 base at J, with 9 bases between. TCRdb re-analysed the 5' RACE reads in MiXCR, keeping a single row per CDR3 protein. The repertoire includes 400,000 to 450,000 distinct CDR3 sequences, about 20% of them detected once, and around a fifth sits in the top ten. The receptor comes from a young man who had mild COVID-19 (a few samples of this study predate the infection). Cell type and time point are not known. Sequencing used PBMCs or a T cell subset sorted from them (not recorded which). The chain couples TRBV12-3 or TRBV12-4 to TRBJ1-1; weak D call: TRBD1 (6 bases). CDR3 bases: TGTGCCAGCAGTTTTGCCAGGGGGAACACTGAAGCTTTCTTT. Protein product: CASSFARGNTEAFF.